These 29 T cell receptor beta chains share one sample of origin, sequenced in a study of shared T cell receptors in the human thymus. The data were produced by immunoSEQ multiplex PCR, yet TCRdb's version contains in-frame clones alone and is incomplete. The sample includes over 350,000 clones, roughly 94% of them seen just once. The sample comprised thymocytes. The source of these receptors is a human donor.

The rearrangement joins TRBV28 to TRBJ1-5, with TRBD1 matching 11 bases. The germline gives CDR1 MDHEN, CDR2 SYDVKM. This CDR3 contains 16 residues. V trimming: 5 bases; J trimming: 8 bases; junction bases outside the gene matches: 11. The CDR3, as DNA: TGTGCCAGCAGTCCCGACTTGGACAGGGGGCAGGAGCCCCAGCATTTT. Protein product: CASSPDLDRGQEPQHF.

The chain employs TRBV28 and TRBJ2-7; the match to TRBD2 covers 8 bases. Per the germline V gene, CDR1 is MDHEN and CDR2 is SYDVKM. Trimming at V came to 1 base and at J to 3 bases, leaving 8 bases not matched to a gene. The CDR3 consists of 16 residues. As DNA, the CDR3 is TGTGCCAGCAGTTTATTCTCCAGCGGGAGTATCTACGAGCAGTACTTC. It translates to CASSLFSSGSIYEQYF. Based on the CDR3 plus reference TRBV28 and TRBJ2-7, the full variable domain is DVKVTQSSRYLVKRTGEKVFLECVQDMDHENMFWYRQDPGLGLRLIYFSYDVKMKEKGDIPEGYSVSREKKERFSLILESASTNQTSMYLCASSLFSSGSIYEQYFGPGTRLTVT.

This CDR3 reads CASSFGQNTEAFF. The CDR3 DNA reads as TGTGCCAGCAGCTTCGGACAGAACACTGAAGCTTTCTTT. The V gene is TRBV5-6, the J gene TRBJ1-1; possibly TRBD1 for D (5 bases). The CDR3 length is 13 residues. Germline lookup yields CDR1 SGHDT and CDR2 YYEEEE. Trimming took off 2 bases at V and 1 base at J, with 6 bases between the two ends.

The rearrangement uses TRBV2 and TRBJ1-5; 9 bases are a match to TRBD1. This CDR3 is built from 19 residues. After removal of 0 bases from V and 0 bases from J, the junction contained 9 bases not matched to a gene. The V gene's germline CDR1 is SNHLY and CDR2 FYNNEI. CDR3 coding DNA: TGTGCCAGCAGTGAAGCCCGGGACAGGGAACGTAATAGCAATCAGCCCCAGCATTTT. This gives the protein CASSEARDRERNSNQPQHF.

The rearrangement joins TRBV4-3 to TRBJ2-7; the match to TRBD2 covers 9 bases. After removal of 4 bases from V and 1 base from J, the junction contained 5 bases not matched to a gene. Germline assignment: CDR1 LGHNA and CDR2 YSLEER. CDR3 length: 15 amino acids. CDR3 region: CASSLGLARSYEQYF. The CDR3 nucleotides read TGCGCCAGCAGCCTCGGACTAGCGCGGTCCTACGAGCAGTACTTC.

The CDR3 coding sequence is TGTGCCAGCTGGGTCGGGACAGATATCACAGATACGCAGTATTTT. This encodes CASWVGTDITDTQYF. This chain connects TRBV2 to TRBJ2-3, with 7 bases lining up with TRBD1. The ends lost 8 bases at V and 2 bases at J; junction bases unmatched: 10. Germline assignment: CDR1 SNHLY and CDR2 FYNNEI. The CDR3 spans 15 residues.

In nucleotides, the CDR3 is TGTGCCAGCAGATCCCATGGAAACACCATATATTTT. It encodes CASRSHGNTIYF. This sequence joins TRBV6-5 and TRBJ1-3; D call uncertain. The CDR3 contains 12 residues. Germline CDR1 MNHEY, CDR2 SVGAGI. V was pared by 6 bases and J by 3 bases, with 6 bases between.

The chain has TRBV19 and TRBJ2-2, with 16 bases lining up with TRBD2. V shed 5 bases and J 4 bases; nucleotides not matched to a gene: 4. CDR1 is LNHDA and CDR2 is SQIVND in the germline V gene (reference sequence). The CDR3 is 17 residues long. CDR3 protein: CASSPGTSGRATGELFF. Written as DNA, the CDR3 is TGTGCCAGTAGTCCCGGGACTAGCGGGAGGGCCACCGGGGAGCTGTTTTTT.

The rearrangement uses TRBV11-3 and TRBJ2-1; no clear D gene. The ends were cut back, 1 base at V and 3 bases at J, with 16 bases in the middle. Germline assignment: CDR1 SGHNT and CDR2 YENEEA. CDR3 length: 17 residues. The CDR3 nucleotides read TGTGCCAGCAGCTTAGTAAGGTACCATCTTCACTACAATGAGCAGTTCTTC. It encodes CASSLVRYHLHYNEQFF. Full variable domain (remainder filled in from reference TRBV11-3 and TRBJ2-1): EAGVVQSPRYKIIEKKQPVAFWCNPISGHNTLYWYLQNLGQGPELLIRYENEEAVDDSQLPKDRFSAERLKGVDSTLKIQPAELGDSAVYLCASSLVRYHLHYNEQFFGPGTRLTVL.

The chain uses TRBV28 and TRBJ1-3; a weak D match, TRBD1 (6 bases). CDR3 length: 16 amino acids. V dropped 5 bases and J dropped 7 bases, with 21 bases sitting between them. The germline CDR1 and CDR2 sequences are MDHEN and SYDVKM. CDR3 residues: CASSRRLRGVRNTIYF. The CDR3 nucleotides are TGTGCCAGCAGTCGTCGCCTCAGGGGAGTACGTAACACCATATATTTT. Together with reference TRBV28 and TRBJ1-3, the CDR3 gives the full variable domain: DVKVTQSSRYLVKRTGEKVFLECVQDMDHENMFWYRQDPGLGLRLIYFSYDVKMKEKGDIPEGYSVSREKKERFSLILESASTNQTSMYLCASSRRLRGVRNTIYFGEGSWLTVV.

The chain recombines TRBV7-8 with TRBJ2-3, with 16 bases matching TRBD2. The CDR3 has 20 amino acids. CDR1 and CDR2 (germline): SGHVS, FQNEAQ. With V trimmed by 8 bases and J by 4 bases, 18 bases remained unmatched. The CDR3 here is CASPPPGLAGGLRVSDTQYF. CDR3 sequence (DNA): TGTGCCAGCCCTCCCCCGGGACTAGCGGGAGGGCTAAGGGTCTCAGATACGCAGTATTTT.

The gene calls are TRBV11-1 and TRBJ2-5, with 12 bases fitting TRBD2. The CDR3 has 17 amino acids. Unmatched junction bases numbered 12, after V lost 5 bases and J lost 5 bases. The germline gives CDR1 SGHAT, CDR2 FQDESV (reference sequence). The CDR3 region is CASSRLAGVLYEETQYF. In nucleotides, the CDR3 is TGTGCCAGCAGCCGACTAGCGGGAGTTTTGTATGAGGAGACCCAGTACTTC. Full variable domain (outside the CDR3, taken from reference TRBV11-1 and TRBJ2-5): EAEVAQSPRYKITEKSQAVAFWCDPISGHATLYWYRQILGQGPELLVQFQDESVVDDSQLPKDRFSAERLKGVDSTLKIQPAELGDSAMYLCASSRLAGVLYEETQYFGPGTRLLVL.

This clone was recorded only once. The rearrangement joins TRBV5-5 to TRBJ1-3; tentative D call: TRBD1 (6 bases). CDR1 SGHKS and CDR2 YYEKEE come from the germline V gene (reference sequence). CDR3 length: 16 residues. V was cut by 5 bases and J by 0 bases, with 15 bases left in between. In DNA, the CDR3 is TGTGCCAGCAGAGAACAGGGAGGTGGCTCTGGAAACACCATATATTTT. Translating it yields CASREQGGGSGNTIYF.

The sample holds one count of this clone. This chain links TRBV7-9 with TRBJ1-4; 8 positions match TRBD1. The CDR3 consists of 14 residues. Losses at the gene ends were 6 bases for V and 7 bases for J; bases not matched to a gene: 7. Germline CDR1 reads SEHNR; CDR2 reads FQNEAQ (reference sequence). This CDR3 reads CASRPGQGGEKLFF. The CDR3 nucleotides read TGTGCCAGCAGGCCCGGACAGGGAGGTGAAAAACTGTTTTTT.

This chain links TRBV19 with TRBJ2-1; the match to TRBD2 covers 10 bases. CDR1 and CDR2 (germline): LNHDA, SQIVND (reference sequence). Trimming took 5 bases from V and 8 from J; bases not matched to a gene: 12. This CDR3 has 16 amino acids. The CDR3 DNA follows: TGTGCCAGTAGTGCGAAACCGGGACTAGCGTTCGATGAGCAGTTCTTC. Protein product: CASSAKPGLAFDEQFF.

J is TRBJ2-3 and V is TRBV5-6, with 10 bases matching TRBD2. With 4 bases clipped from V and 1 base from J, the junction kept 9 bases outside the gene matches. CDR3 length equals 17 residues. Looked up from germline, CDR1 is SGHDT and CDR2 is YYEEEE. The CDR3: CASSLRASGSGTDTQYF. The CDR3 coding sequence is TGTGCCAGCAGCCTACGTGCTAGCGGGAGTGGCACAGATACGCAGTATTTT.

The chain combines TRBV18 with TRBJ1-2, with D maybe TRBD1 (5 bases). V dropped 1 base and J dropped 1 base, with 10 bases sitting between them. The length of the CDR3 is 15 residues. The germline CDR1 and CDR2 sequences are KGHSH and LQKENI. The CDR3 sequence is CASSPLRGGNYGYTF. The CDR3 DNA is TGTGCCAGCTCACCACTGCGGGGGGGTAACTATGGCTACACCTTC.

The chain is built from TRBV2 and TRBJ2-3; 13 bases line up with TRBD2. Germline CDR1 SNHLY, CDR2 FYNNEI. Trimming took 4 bases from V and 5 from J; bases not matched to a gene: 18. The CDR3 runs to 20 residues. CDR3 in DNA: TGTGCCAGCAGTGTGCGGGGCCCGCAAACGGGACTAGCGGGAAAAGATACGCAGTATTTT. It yields the protein CASSVRGPQTGLAGKDTQYF.

The chain couples TRBV2 to TRBJ2-1, with 7 positions matching TRBD1. Germline V CDR1 and CDR2: SNHLY, FYNNEI. Losses at the gene ends were 6 bases for V and 5 bases for J; bases not matched to a gene: 1. This CDR3 spans 12 amino acids. CDR3 sequence reads: CASSGTDNEQFF. CDR3 nucleotides: TGTGCCAGCAGCGGGACAGACAATGAGCAGTTCTTC.

The sample holds one count of this clone. The chain couples TRBV6-1 to TRBJ2-2; 8 positions agree with TRBD2. Germline lookup yields CDR1 MNHNS and CDR2 SASEGT. J lost 5 bases, V lost 0 bases, and 11 bases had no gene match. The CDR3 has 18 residues. Here the CDR3 reads CASSEALRAGDVTGELFF. In DNA, the CDR3 is TGTGCCAGCAGTGAAGCGCTTCGAGCGGGAGATGTTACCGGGGAGCTGTTTTTT.

The chain combines TRBV11-2 with TRBJ1-1; D is unresolved. The V end was cut by 7 bases, the J end by 1 base, with 7 bases between. The CDR3 consists of 12 residues. Germline CDR1 reads SGHAT; CDR2 reads FQNNGV. DNA of the CDR3: TGTGCCAGCACCCCCAGGAACACTGAAGCTTTCTTT. This encodes CASTPRNTEAFF.

V usage is TRBV5-6 and J usage is TRBJ1-1; maybe TRBD1 (6 bases). The CDR3 covers 18 residues. Trimming shortened V by 3 bases and J by 0 bases, and 21 bases separated the two germline ends. Germline V lookup: CDR1 SGHDT, CDR2 YYEEEE. The DNA of the CDR3 is TGTGCCAGCAGCTCGGGAGGCGGGGGACATACTCTGAACACTGAAGCTTTCTTT. Translation gives CASSSGGGGHTLNTEAFF.

This sequence joins TRBV7-9 and TRBJ2-1, with 9 bases identical to TRBD2. The CDR3 covers 17 residues. Germline loops: CDR1 SEHNR, CDR2 FQNEAQ (reference sequence). The trim removed 5 bases at V and 2 bases at J, leaving 10 bases unmatched. In DNA, the CDR3 is TGTGCCAGCAGCCTTAAAACTAGCGGGCGGACCTACAATGAGCAGTTCTTC. It codes for CASSLKTSGRTYNEQFF.

The chain uses TRBV2 and TRBJ1-6; 10 bases match TRBD1. Germline lookup yields CDR1 SNHLY and CDR2 FYNNEI. Trimming took 6 bases from V and 7 from J; bases not matched to a gene: 6. The CDR3 sequence is 15 residues long. For the CDR3, the DNA is TGTGCCAGCAGCCCCCGGGACAGGGGCAATTCACCCCTCCACTTT. It is translated as CASSPRDRGNSPLHF.

This chain joins TRBV28 and TRBJ2-1; D possibly uses TRBD1 or TRBD2 (5 bases each). Germline loops: CDR1 MDHEN, CDR2 SYDVKM. V shed 9 bases and J shed 4 bases, with 19 bases lying between them. This CDR3 is built from 15 residues. The CDR3 region has the DNA TGTGCCAGTCCTTACCGGGACGGACCTTACAATGAGCAGTTCTTC. Amino acids: CASPYRDGPYNEQFF. Full variable domain (missing parts from reference TRBV28 and TRBJ2-1): DVKVTQSSRYLVKRTGEKVFLECVQDMDHENMFWYRQDPGLGLRLIYFSYDVKMKEKGDIPEGYSVSREKKERFSLILESASTNQTSMYLCASPYRDGPYNEQFFGPGTRLTVL.

The rearrangement uses TRBV28 and TRBJ2-3; no clear D. CDR3 size: 11 residues. Germline assignment: CDR1 MDHEN and CDR2 SYDVKM. V gave up 6 bases and J gave up 9 bases, with 10 bases separating them. CDR3 sequence: CASRKVGTQYF. As DNA, the CDR3 is TGTGCCAGCAGGAAAGTAGGGACGCAGTATTTT.

The chain uses TRBV30 and TRBJ2-1, with D possibly being TRBD2 (5 bases). Germline CDR1 GTSNPN, CDR2 SVGIG (reference sequence). V was cut by 0 bases and J by 10 bases, with 13 bases left in between. This CDR3 contains 13 residues. The CDR3: CAWSVLGPGEQFF. Here the CDR3 DNA reads TGTGCCTGGAGTGTACTAGGGCCCGGGGAGCAGTTCTTC.

This chain links TRBV5-1 with TRBJ1-3, with 8 bases fitting TRBD1. The germline CDR1 and CDR2 sequences are SGHRS and YFSETQ. V trimming: 3 bases; J trimming: 2 bases; junction bases outside the gene matches: 1. The CDR3 spans 14 residues. The CDR3, as DNA: TGCGCCAGCAGCTGGACAGGGACTGGAAACACCATATATTTT. This gives the protein CASSWTGTGNTIYF. Supplemented by reference TRBV5-1 and TRBJ1-3, the full variable domain reads KAGVTQTPRYLIKTRGQQVTLSCSPISGHRSVSWYQQTPGQGLQFLFEYFSETQRNKGNFPGRFSGRQFSNSRSEMNVSTLELGDSALYLCASSWTGTGNTIYFGEGSWLTVV.

The chain is built from TRBV15 and TRBJ2-1; 11 bases map to TRBD2. The CDR3 covers 15 residues. Germline V gives CDR1 LNHNV, CDR2 YYDKDF (reference sequence). V trimming: 3 bases; J trimming: 8 bases; junction bases outside the gene matches: 6. The CDR3 is CATSSTSGSQDEQFF. The CDR3 bases are TGTGCCACCAGCAGCACTAGCGGGAGTCAGGATGAGCAGTTCTTC.